Reported below is one T cell receptor beta chain. Its antigen is undetermined. Random hexamers primed reverse transcription of roughly 0.5 to 1 ug RNA. The immunoSEQ assay covered 54 Vbeta and 13 Jbeta segments for CDR3. MiXCR was run by TCRdb on the immunoSEQ multiplex PCR reads, yielding one entry per CDR3 protein. Of more than 90,000 distinct CDR3 sequences listed, about 92% are singletons. These data are taken from a study of CD8 T cells in Susac syndrome. Study results and limitations: By the study's own acknowledgment, its TCR sequencing and HLA analysis included relatively few individuals.

The CDR3 covers 11 residues. Trimming cost V 5 bases and J 3 bases, with 7 bases left between them. The germline gives CDR1 DFQATT, CDR2 SNEGSKA (reference sequence). The sequencing input was CD4+ T cells from PBMCs. The rearrangement joins TRBV20-1 to TRBJ1-1; D gene ambiguous. This TCR was sampled from a human donor with multiple sclerosis. The CDR3, as DNA: TGCAGTGCTGGTGGGGACACTGAAGCTTTCTTT. It translates to CSAGGDTEAFF.